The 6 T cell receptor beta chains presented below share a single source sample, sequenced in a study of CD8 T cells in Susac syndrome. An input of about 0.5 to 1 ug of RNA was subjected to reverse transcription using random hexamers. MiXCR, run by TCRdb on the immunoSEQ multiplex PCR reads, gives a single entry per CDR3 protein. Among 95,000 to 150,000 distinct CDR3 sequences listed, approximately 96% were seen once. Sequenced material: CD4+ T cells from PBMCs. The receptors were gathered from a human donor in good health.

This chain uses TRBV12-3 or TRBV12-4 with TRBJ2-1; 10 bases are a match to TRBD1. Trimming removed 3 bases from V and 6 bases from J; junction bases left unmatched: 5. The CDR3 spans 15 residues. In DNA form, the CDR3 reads TGTGCCAGCAGTTTTGGACAGGGGGACGTCAATGAGCAGTTCTTC. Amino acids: CASSFGQGDVNEQFF.

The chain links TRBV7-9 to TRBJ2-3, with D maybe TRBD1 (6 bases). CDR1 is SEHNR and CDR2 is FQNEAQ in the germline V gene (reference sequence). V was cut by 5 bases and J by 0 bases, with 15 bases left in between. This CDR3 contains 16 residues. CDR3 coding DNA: TGTGCCAGCAGCCTTACAGGGCAGCCTAGCACAGATACGCAGTATTTT. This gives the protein CASSLTGQPSTDTQYF. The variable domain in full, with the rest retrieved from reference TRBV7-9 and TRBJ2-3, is DTGVSQNPRHKITKRGQNVTFRCDPISEHNRLYWYRQTLGQGPEFLTYFQNEAQLEKSRLLSDRFSAERPKGSFSTLEIQRTEQGDSAMYLCASSLTGQPSTDTQYFGPGTRLTVL.

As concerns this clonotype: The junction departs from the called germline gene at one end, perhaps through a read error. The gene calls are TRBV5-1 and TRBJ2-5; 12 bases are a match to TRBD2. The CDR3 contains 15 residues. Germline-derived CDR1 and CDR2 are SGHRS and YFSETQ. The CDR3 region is CASSLELAGGETRYF. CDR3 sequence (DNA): TGCGCCAGCAGCTTGGAACTAGCGGGAGGAGAGACCCGGTACTTC.

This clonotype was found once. Here the CDR3 reads CASSQGGRGPQHF. The DNA of the CDR3 is TGTGCCAGCAGCCAAGGGGGCAGGGGGCCCCAGCATTTT. V is TRBV3-1 and J is TRBJ1-5, with D perhaps TRBD1 (6 bases). Germline V lookup: CDR1 LGHDT, CDR2 YNNKEL (reference sequence). This CDR3 is 13 amino acids long. Deletions cut 1 base from V and 9 bases from J, with 10 bases between. Full variable domain (missing parts from reference TRBV3-1 and TRBJ1-5): DTAVSQTPKYLVTQMGNDKSIKCEQNLGHDTMYWYKQDSKKFLKIMFSYNNKELIINETVPNRFSPKSPDKAHLNLHINSLELGDSAVYFCASSQGGRGPQHFGDGTRLSIL.

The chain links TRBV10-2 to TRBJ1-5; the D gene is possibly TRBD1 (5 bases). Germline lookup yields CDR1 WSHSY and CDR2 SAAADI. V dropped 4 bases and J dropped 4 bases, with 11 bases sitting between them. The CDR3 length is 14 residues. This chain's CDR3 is CASSVQGGNQPQHF. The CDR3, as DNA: TGCGCCAGCAGTGTGCAGGGAGGGAATCAGCCCCAGCATTTT.

The CDR3 DNA sequence: TGTGCCAGCTCACAGGGGGCGAACACTGAAGCTTTCTTT. It is translated as CASSQGANTEAFF. This chain links TRBV18 with TRBJ1-1; the match to TRBD1 covers 7 bases. V shed 4 bases and J 1 base; nucleotides not matched to a gene: 0. The length of the CDR3 is 13 residues. Germline values: CDR1 KGHSH, CDR2 LQKENI.